This TCR beta chain was sequenced in a study of T cells in Graves' hyperthyroidism and ophthalmopathy. Findings and caveats of the study: The majority of expanded thyroid clonotypes above 0.001 also appeared in blood.

A note on this clonotype: The antigen is undetermined. The junction shows a germline mismatch at one end, possibly a read error.

Germline V gene data show CDR1 as SEHNR and CDR2 as FQNEAQ (reference sequence). There are 13 residues in the CDR3. The investigators amplified TCR beta CDR3 regions from RNA transcripts. Carried out on the TCR CDR3, a first-round RT-PCR used the HTBI primer set. TCRdb re-derived calls from the multiplex PCR reads in MiXCR, one entry per CDR3 protein. Found here are approximately 700,000 distinct CDR3 sequences, just under 45% of them singletons; the top ten hold 7% to 7.5%. Patients with uncontrolled infections, other autoimmune diseases, pregnancy or lactation were excluded. Clinical symptoms, serum thyroxine and TRAb, thyroid ultrasound and orbital computed tomography together formed the diagnostic basis.

The sequenced material came from peripheral blood or thyroid tissue (not recorded which). This clonotype was obtained from an adult man with Graves' disease, either hyperthyroidism or ophthalmopathy (not recorded which). The chain joins TRBV7-9 to TRBJ1-2, with a weak D call TRBD1 (6 bases). The CDR3 region has the DNA TGCGCCAGCAGCCAAAGGGGGAGCTATGGCTACACCTTC. Translating gives CASSQRGSYGYTF.